In its sample, the clone carrying this TCR beta chain was seen many times. The antigen is unknown. These data come from a study of T cell repertoires in cytomegalovirus infection. Study at large: CMV infection plus the matching HLA type was flagged by public TCR beta signatures. Study findings and constraints: Across the ex vivo response, the dominant clonotypes were HLA-C-restricted CMV-specific TCR beta clonotypes. Cumulative frequency of public TCR beta families picked out carriers of CMV plus the relevant HLA.

TCRdb re-analysed the reads in MiXCR, keeping a single row per CDR3 protein. The sample includes 200,000 to 300,000 distinct CDR3 sequences, about 12% of them seen just once. The receptor was derived from a human donor in good health (CMV status not recorded). Some clones in this sample may be carry-over from other donors' samples. Material: PBMCs.

The CDR3 sequence is CASSLSRPQETQYF. The CDR3 DNA reads TGTGCCAGCAGTTTATCCCGGCCTCAAGAGACCCAGTACTTC. This chain links TRBV28 with TRBJ2-5; D is unresolved. Germline-derived CDR1 and CDR2 are MDHEN and SYDVKM. This CDR3 contains 14 residues. Trimming took off 1 base at V and 2 bases at J, with 8 bases between the two ends.